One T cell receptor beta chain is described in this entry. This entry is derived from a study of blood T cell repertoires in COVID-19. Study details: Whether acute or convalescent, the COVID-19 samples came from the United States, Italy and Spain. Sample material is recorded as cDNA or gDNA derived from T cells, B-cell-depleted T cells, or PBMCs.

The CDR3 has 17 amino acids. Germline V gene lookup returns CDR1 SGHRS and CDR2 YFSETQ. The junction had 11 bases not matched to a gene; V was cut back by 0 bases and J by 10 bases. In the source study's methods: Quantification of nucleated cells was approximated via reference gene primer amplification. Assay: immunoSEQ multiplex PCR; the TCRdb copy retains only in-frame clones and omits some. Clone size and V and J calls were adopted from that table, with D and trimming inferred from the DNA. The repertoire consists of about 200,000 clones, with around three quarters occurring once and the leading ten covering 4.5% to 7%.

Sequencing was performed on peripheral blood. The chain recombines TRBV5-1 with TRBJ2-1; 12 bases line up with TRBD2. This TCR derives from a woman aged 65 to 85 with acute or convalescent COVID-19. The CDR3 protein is CASSLGLAGASVQEQFF. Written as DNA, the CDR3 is TGCGCCAGCAGCTTGGGACTAGCGGGAGCCAGTGTGCAGGAGCAGTTCTTC.